The rows below give T cell receptor beta chains drawn from one sample of a study of blood T cell repertoires in COVID-19. TCRdb's table, derived via immunoSEQ multiplex PCR, lists solely in-frame clones and lacks some. The data hold around 100,000 clones, with 86% observed a single time. Sequenced sample: peripheral blood. The receptor source for this set is a middle-aged man with acute or convalescent COVID-19. The CDR3 runs from the conserved cysteine through the conserved F or W. The order of the fields is V gene, CDR3 length, J gene, clone size, CDR3 protein. Part of the rows lack a size; the others show once, few, many or a class for expanded clones.

V gene: TRBV25-1; CDR3 length: 14; J gene: TRBJ1-2; clone size: once; CDR3 protein: CASSEAREGGGYTF
V gene: TRBV7-2; CDR3 length: 16; J gene: TRBJ2-2; clone size: -; CDR3 protein: CASSLFSGGITGELFF
V gene: TRBV19; CDR3 length: 13; J gene: TRBJ1-5; clone size: -; CDR3 protein: CASSSSAVQPQHF
V gene: TRBV27; CDR3 length: 14; J gene: TRBJ1-2; clone size: -; CDR3 protein: CASSQGQGFYGYTF
V gene: TRBV6-2/TRBV6-3; CDR3 length: 16; J gene: TRBJ2-5; clone size: -; CDR3 protein: CASSYIVGGSQETQYF
V gene: TRBV27; CDR3 length: 11; J gene: TRBJ1-5; clone size: -; CDR3 protein: CASGPVQPQHF
V gene: TRBV6-2/TRBV6-3; CDR3 length: 15; J gene: TRBJ2-1; clone size: -; CDR3 protein: CASSILGTTYNEQFF
V gene: TRBV7-3; CDR3 length: 14; J gene: TRBJ1-1; clone size: -; CDR3 protein: CASSSFGGSTEAFF
V gene: TRBV19; CDR3 length: 15; J gene: TRBJ2-5; clone size: -; CDR3 protein: CASSIHGRFQETQYF
V gene: TRBV30; CDR3 length: 13; J gene: TRBJ1-6; clone size: -; CDR3 protein: CAWSGQENSPLHF
V gene: TRBV19; CDR3 length: 14; J gene: TRBJ2-4; clone size: -; CDR3 protein: CASIGTVNKNIQYF
V gene: TRBV27; CDR3 length: 15; J gene: TRBJ2-5; clone size: -; CDR3 protein: CASSPQQGIGETQYF
V gene: TRBV6-2/TRBV6-3; CDR3 length: 13; J gene: TRBJ1-1; clone size: -; CDR3 protein: CASSYSRGTEAFF
V gene: TRBV30; CDR3 length: 13; J gene: TRBJ2-5; clone size: -; CDR3 protein: CAWSLAGFETQYF
V gene: TRBV11-2; CDR3 length: 16; J gene: TRBJ1-3; clone size: -; CDR3 protein: CASSSRTGSIGNTIYF
V gene: TRBV29-1; CDR3 length: 12; J gene: TRBJ1-2; clone size: -; CDR3 protein: CSVVPMAYGYTF
V gene: TRBV7-9; CDR3 length: 16; J gene: TRBJ2-1; clone size: -; CDR3 protein: CASSYGTPKGYNEQFF
V gene: TRBV23-1; CDR3 length: 14; J gene: TRBJ2-1; clone size: -; CDR3 protein: CASSLGTGVYEQFF
V gene: TRBV7-2; CDR3 length: 15; J gene: TRBJ1-2; clone size: -; CDR3 protein: CASSPYRAPNYGYTF
V gene: TRBV5-1; CDR3 length: 14; J gene: TRBJ1-2; clone size: few; CDR3 protein: CASSAGQGNYGYTF
V gene: TRBV19; CDR3 length: 15; J gene: TRBJ1-3; clone size: -; CDR3 protein: CASSIQGISGNTIYF
V gene: TRBV6-5; CDR3 length: 15; J gene: TRBJ2-3; clone size: -; CDR3 protein: CASSLTSTSTDTQYF
V gene: TRBV7-9; CDR3 length: 15; J gene: TRBJ1-4; clone size: -; CDR3 protein: CASSASILSNEKLFF
V gene: TRBV7-3; CDR3 length: 14; J gene: TRBJ1-1; clone size: -; CDR3 protein: CASSLDEGNTEAFF
V gene: TRBV11-3; CDR3 length: 14; J gene: TRBJ1-2; clone size: once; CDR3 protein: CASTLGDRVDGYTF
V gene: TRBV9; CDR3 length: 16; J gene: TRBJ1-1; clone size: -; CDR3 protein: CASSVGAGKLNTEAFF
V gene: TRBV5-4; CDR3 length: 14; J gene: TRBJ2-5; clone size: -; CDR3 protein: CASSIQGFRETQYF
V gene: TRBV7-9; CDR3 length: 18; J gene: TRBJ2-5; clone size: once; CDR3 protein: CASSATTGLAGVGETQYF
V gene: TRBV12-3/TRBV12-4; CDR3 length: 13; J gene: TRBJ1-1; clone size: -; CDR3 protein: CATVWTENTEAFF
V gene: TRBV7-9; CDR3 length: 11; J gene: TRBJ2-7; clone size: -; CDR3 protein: CASGVLYEQYF
V gene: TRBV6-5; CDR3 length: 16; J gene: TRBJ2-7; clone size: few; CDR3 protein: CASSYSFLGGSYEQYF
V gene: TRBV6-5; CDR3 length: 16; J gene: TRBJ1-1; clone size: -; CDR3 protein: CASSSVTRVGGTEAFF
V gene: TRBV30; CDR3 length: 13; J gene: TRBJ1-1; clone size: -; CDR3 protein: CAWDRRVIRGAFF
V gene: TRBV15; CDR3 length: 14; J gene: TRBJ2-7; clone size: -; CDR3 protein: CATTVDRGSYEQYF
V gene: TRBV6-1; CDR3 length: 18; J gene: TRBJ1-6; clone size: -; CDR3 protein: CASSEAQGHQIYNSPLHF
V gene: TRBV4-2; CDR3 length: 14; J gene: TRBJ1-2; clone size: -; CDR3 protein: CASSLQEANYGYTF
V gene: TRBV19; CDR3 length: 16; J gene: TRBJ2-5; clone size: few; CDR3 protein: CASKGPGLAAGETQYF
V gene: TRBV7-2; CDR3 length: 14; J gene: TRBJ2-1; clone size: -; CDR3 protein: CASSLENSYNEQFF
V gene: TRBV2; CDR3 length: 13; J gene: TRBJ1-1; clone size: once; CDR3 protein: CASSGRRGAEAFF
V gene: TRBV2; CDR3 length: 13; J gene: TRBJ2-2; clone size: few; CDR3 protein: CASSGSNTGELFF
V gene: TRBV15; CDR3 length: 17; J gene: TRBJ1-1; clone size: -; CDR3 protein: CATSSSTGGRLYTEAFF
V gene: TRBV5-6; CDR3 length: 15; J gene: TRBJ1-6; clone size: -; CDR3 protein: CASSAPRTANSPLHF